Each of the 25 T cell receptor beta chains below was sequenced from the same sample in a study of blood T cell repertoires in COVID-19. Using immunoSEQ multiplex PCR, the repertoire was profiled, and TCRdb retains in-frame clones only, with some absent. Of under 250,000 clones in the sample, about four fifths were seen once. Sample: PBMCs or T cells enriched from blood (not recorded which). The receptor set was obtained from a woman aged 35 to 49 with acute COVID-19.

This chain connects TRBV7-9 to TRBJ2-7, with 13 bases fitting TRBD2. V was pared by 5 bases and J by 5 bases, with 6 bases of the junction left unmatched. This CDR3 spans 15 amino acids. Germline V gene lookup returns CDR1 SEHNR and CDR2 FQNEAQ (reference sequence). The CDR3 region has the DNA TGTGCCAGCAGCCTGGGGACTAGCGGGATCGACGAGCAGTACTTC. Its translation: CASSLGTSGIDEQYF.

The chain has TRBV5-1 and TRBJ1-4; maybe TRBD1 (6 bases). The CDR3 covers 15 residues. Per germline, CDR1 SGHRS and CDR2 YFSETQ. Trimming removed 4 bases at V and 5 bases at J, with 15 bases between. The CDR3 DNA sequence: TGCGCCAGCAGCGTGACAGGCACCAGGAATGAAAAACTGTTTTTT. It encodes CASSVTGTRNEKLFF.

The chain combines TRBV21-1 with TRBJ2-5; no DNA check was done on the table's D call, TRBD1. TRBV21-1 is noted as a pseudogene. This CDR3 is 17 amino acids long. The CDR3 here is CASADRDPLRDQETQYF. The CDR3 nucleotides are TGTGCCAGCGCCGACAGGGATCCCCTCCGGGATCAAGAGACCCAGTACTTC.

The chain joins TRBV30 to TRBJ2-1; D might be TRBD2 (6 bases). Germline CDR1 and CDR2: GTSNPN and SVGIG (reference sequence). The CDR3 length is 13 residues. V was pared by 5 bases and J by 5 bases, with 13 bases between. The CDR3 DNA follows: TGTGCCTGGGGGGGGAGCTTTGACAATGAGCAGTTCTTC. Encoded protein: CAWGGSFDNEQFF.

CDR3 amino acids: CAWSTTGLAVYNEQFF. The CDR3 DNA reads as TGTGCCTGGAGTACAACGGGACTAGCGGTCTACAATGAGCAGTTCTTC. The genes are TRBV30 and TRBJ2-1; 11 bases agree with TRBD2. V lost 2 bases, J lost 3 bases, and 6 bases stayed unmatched. Germline CDR1 and CDR2: GTSNPN and SVGIG (reference sequence). The CDR3 extends over 16 amino acids.

The genes are TRBV11-2 and TRBJ2-5; 12 bases align to TRBD2. J gave up 4 bases and V 5 bases, and 2 bases lay outside the gene matches. Germline CDR1 is SGHAT and CDR2 is FQNNGV. The CDR3 runs to 14 residues. The CDR3 protein is CASSRTSGIETQYF. The DNA for the CDR3 is TGTGCCAGCAGCAGGACTAGCGGGATAGAGACCCAGTACTTC.

V and J are TRBV5-1 and TRBJ2-1; D is uncertain. In germline, CDR1 is SGHRS, CDR2 YFSETQ. This CDR3 contains 12 residues. V lost 3 bases to trimming and J lost 8 bases, with 9 bases between them. Written as DNA, the CDR3 is TGCGCCAGCAGCTCAACGGCGGATGAGCAGTTCTTC. It yields the protein CASSSTADEQFF.

This chain links TRBV4-1 with TRBJ2-3; a possible D gene is TRBD2 (6 bases). The V end lost 2 bases, the J end lost 1 base, and 13 bases lay between the germline ends. Germline V gene lookup returns CDR1 MGHRA and CDR2 YSYEKL. This CDR3 is built from 16 residues. DNA of the CDR3: TGCGCCAGCAGCCAACTCCATGGGACTGGCACAGATACGCAGTATTTT. Its translation: CASSQLHGTGTDTQYF.

The V and J genes are TRBV18 and TRBJ1-1; 10 bases match TRBD1. V was pared by 4 bases and J by 7 bases, with 6 bases of the junction left unmatched. The CDR3 totals 14 residues. CDR1 and CDR2 from the germline V gene are KGHSH and LQKENI. Here the CDR3 reads CASSRTGGGSEAFF. In nucleotides, the CDR3 is TGTGCCAGCTCACGGACAGGGGGAGGGAGTGAAGCTTTCTTT.

This clone has only a few counts. V and J are TRBV27 and TRBJ1-1; 7 bases map to TRBD1. J lost 7 bases, V lost 5 bases, and 19 bases had no gene match. CDR1 is MNHEY, CDR2 SMNVEV, per germline (reference sequence). The CDR3 extends over 17 amino acids. The CDR3 reads CASSRTTRTGRWGEAFF. CDR3 nucleotides: TGTGCCAGCAGTCGGACCACACGGACAGGCCGATGGGGTGAAGCTTTCTTT.

The chain employs TRBV6-2 or TRBV6-3 and TRBJ2-7; weak D call: TRBD1 (5 bases). Trimming left V 6 bases short and J 0 bases short, with 15 bases between. The CDR3 extends over 15 amino acids. CDR1 and CDR2 (germline): MNHEY, SVGEGT. The CDR3 DNA follows: TGTGCCAGCAGCAACCCCCCGGACACCTCCTACGAGCAGTACTTC. Its translation: CASSNPPDTSYEQYF.

This clone was seen a single time. The chain links TRBV30 to TRBJ1-1; maybe TRBD1 (6 bases). Germline V gives CDR1 GTSNPN, CDR2 SVGIG (reference sequence). V lost 8 bases and J 0 bases, leaving 16 bases between the germline ends. This CDR3 is 14 amino acids long. The CDR3 nucleotides read TGTGCCGCCCGAAGGTGGGACATGAACACTGAAGCTTTCTTT. It encodes CAARRWDMNTEAFF.

This clone was detected once. V gene TRBV5-6 combines with J gene TRBJ2-7; D is possibly TRBD1 (6 bases). From germline, CDR1 is SGHDT and CDR2 YYEEEE. The germline V and J ends were trimmed by 3 bases and 0 bases, with 19 bases remaining between them. The CDR3 is made up of 17 amino acids. As DNA, the CDR3 is TGTGCCAGCAGCTCTTGGCGCAGGGGAAGGAGCTCCTACGAGCAGTACTTC. This sequence encodes CASSSWRRGRSSYEQYF.

V is TRBV9 and J is TRBJ2-7; TRBD2 aligns across 15 bases. V dropped 3 bases and J dropped 1; count of bases not matched to a gene: 5. Germline V gene lookup returns CDR1 SGDLS and CDR2 YYNGEE. The CDR3 is made up of 17 amino acids. CDR3 region: CASSERGLAGGSYEQYF. The DNA for the CDR3 is TGTGCCAGCAGCGAGCGGGGACTAGCGGGAGGTTCCTACGAGCAGTACTTC.

J is TRBJ2-1 and V is TRBV7-3, with 12 positions matching TRBD2. The V segment lost 5 bases and the J segment 8 bases; nucleotides outside the gene matches: 7. The CDR3 loop spans 15 amino acids. CDR1 SGHTA and CDR2 FQGTGA come from the germline V gene. CDR3 sequence reads: CASSARLAGEHEQFF. The CDR3 DNA reads TGTGCCAGCAGCGCCCGACTAGCGGGAGAACATGAGCAGTTCTTC.

V usage is TRBV19 and J usage is TRBJ1-5; no reliable D call. Trimming shortened V by 7 bases and J by 6 bases, and 16 bases separated the two germline ends. Per germline, CDR1 LNHDA and CDR2 SQIVND (reference sequence). This CDR3 is built from 14 residues. This CDR3 reads CASNPHSFSQPQHF. The CDR3 nucleotides are TGTGCCAGTAACCCTCACTCGTTTAGTCAGCCCCAGCATTTT.

V usage is TRBV7-2 and J usage is TRBJ1-5, with unresolved D. Per the germline V gene, CDR1 is SGHTA and CDR2 is FQGNSA. CDR3 length: 15 residues. Deletions cut 1 base from V and 6 bases from J, with 13 bases between. CDR3 nucleotides: TGTGCCAGCAGCTTAGGCCAAGGCGGAGGTCAGCCCCAGCATTTT. Amino acids: CASSLGQGGGQPQHF. The full variable domain, its missing parts supplied by reference TRBV7-2 and TRBJ1-5, is GAGVSQSPSNKVTEKGKDVELRCDPISGHTALYWYRQSLGQGLEFLIYFQGNSAPDKSGLPSDRFSAERTGGSVSTLTIQRTQQEDSAVYLCASSLGQGGGQPQHFGDGTRLSIL.

This clone was recorded a few times. The chain couples TRBV6-6 to TRBJ2-2; D is possibly TRBD1 (6 bases). The CDR3 length is 14 residues. V lost 6 bases to trimming and J lost 4 bases, with 12 bases between them. Germline CDR1 and CDR2: MNHNY and SVGAGI (reference sequence). This CDR3 reads CASRTTGITGELFF. The CDR3, as DNA: TGTGCCAGCAGAACTACAGGGATCACCGGGGAGCTGTTTTTT.

This chain links TRBV27 with TRBJ2-1, with D possibly being TRBD2 (6 bases). Trimming removed 5 bases from V and 8 bases from J, with 19 bases in between. The CDR3 spans 15 residues. Germline V gene sequence: CDR1 MNHEY, CDR2 SMNVEV (reference sequence). CDR3 protein: CASSDRLVALYEQFF. CDR3 nucleotide sequence: TGTGCCAGCAGTGACAGACTAGTAGCTCTCTATGAGCAGTTCTTC.

This clone appeared a single time. The genes are TRBV28 and TRBJ2-1; TRBD1 is a possible D gene (7 bases). The CDR3 runs to 17 residues. Trimming left V 6 bases short and J 8 bases short, with 26 bases between. The germline gives CDR1 MDHEN, CDR2 SYDVKM. The CDR3 DNA follows: TGTGCCAGCAGGAAACTCAGGGGGGCTCAGGGGTCGGATGAGCAGTTCTTC. The encoded protein is CASRKLRGAQGSDEQFF. The complete variable domain, with remaining parts taken from reference TRBV28 and TRBJ2-1, reads DVKVTQSSRYLVKRTGEKVFLECVQDMDHENMFWYRQDPGLGLRLIYFSYDVKMKEKGDIPEGYSVSREKKERFSLILESASTNQTSMYLCASRKLRGAQGSDEQFFGPGTRLTVL.

V and J are TRBV5-6 and TRBJ1-2; the D gene is possibly TRBD1 (6 bases). V lost 3 bases to trimming and J lost 0 bases, with 12 bases between them. There are 15 residues in the CDR3. Per germline, CDR1 SGHDT and CDR2 YYEEEE. The DNA of the CDR3 is TGTGCCAGCAGCTCTTACAGGGCCCCTAACTATGGCTACACCTTC. This encodes CASSSYRAPNYGYTF.

The chain joins TRBV5-4 to TRBJ1-1, with 9 bases matching TRBD1. Trimming removed 7 bases from V and 5 bases from J; junction bases left unmatched: 9. Germline CDR1 and CDR2: SGHNT and YYREEE (reference sequence). This CDR3 is 14 amino acids long. Written as DNA, the CDR3 is TGTGCCAGCTTTTTACAGGGGGCGCCTACTGAAGCTTTCTTT. The encoded protein is CASFLQGAPTEAFF.

The gene calls are TRBV9 and TRBJ1-2; TRBD1 might be the D (6 bases). The CDR3 sequence is 11 residues long. Trimming left V 0 bases short and J 13 bases short, with 10 bases between. The germline V gene has CDR1 SGDLS and CDR2 YYNGEE. The CDR3 reads CASSVEGDVTF. CDR3 sequence (DNA): TGTGCCAGCAGCGTAGAGGGGGATGTCACCTTC.

V and J are TRBV20-1 and TRBJ2-1; D remains unclear. CDR3 length: 14 amino acids. The ends were cut back, 3 bases at V and 4 bases at J, with 13 bases in the middle. CDR1 and CDR2 from the germline V gene are DFQATT and SNEGSKA (reference sequence). The CDR3 region has the DNA TGCAGTGCTAGTGGCGGTAGCAGATACAATGAGCAGTTCTTC. Its protein is CSASGGSRYNEQFF.

V is TRBV6-5 and J is TRBJ1-2; 7 nucleotides agree with TRBD1. This CDR3 spans 14 amino acids. Trimming cost V 6 bases and J 4 bases; bases outside gene matches: 8. Germline assignment: CDR1 MNHEY and CDR2 SVGAGI. CDR3 coding DNA: TGTGCCAGCAGGCGGGACAGAGTCTCCTATGGCTACACCTTC. It specifies CASRRDRVSYGYTF.